Described below is a single T cell receptor (beta chain) sequence and its context. As yet, its antigen is unknown. CDR1 is MNHEY and CDR2 is SVGAGI in the germline V gene. The CDR3 length is 12 residues. Trimming shortened V by 6 bases and J by 5 bases, and 10 bases separated the two germline ends. The data originate from a study of OX40 agonist ivuxolimab in advanced cancers. Data came from immunoSEQ multiplex PCR; TCRdb stores just in-frame clones and leaves some out. The sample has some 74,000 clones, roughly 87% seen once. Regarding the study as a whole: Relative to CD4+, CD8+ T cells held more expanded clones on average. Normalized expansion of T-cell clones was also low for some nonresponders.

This receptor was identified in an adult with an advanced solid tumor such as melanoma, head and neck, liver or kidney cancer. Specimen: CD4+ or CD8+ T cells sorted from blood, collected in a trial of the OX40 agonist ivuxolimab. The V gene is TRBV6-5, the J gene TRBJ1-1, with a weak D call TRBD1 (6 bases). This CDR3 is CASSQGGTEAFF. CDR3 nucleotide sequence: TGTGCCAGCAGCCAAGGGGGTACTGAAGCTTTCTTT.